These T cell receptor beta chains were read from a single sample in a study of T-cell memory formation after mild COVID-19. MiXCR, run by TCRdb on the 5' RACE reads, gives a single entry per CDR3 protein. The profile shows around 190,000 distinct CDR3 sequences, about 18% of them singletons. The sample consisted of PBMCs or a T cell subset sorted from them (not recorded which). These receptors were taken from a man younger than 35 who had mild COVID-19 (a few samples of this study predate the infection). Cell type and time point are not known. CDR3s include the opening cysteine and the closing phenylalanine or tryptophan. D genes are given only for firm matches. Clone size is given for some rows only: seen once, a few or many times, or a class if the clone is expanded.

D	size	V	J	DNA	CDR3
TRBD1	few	TRBV2	TRBJ2-3	TGTGCCAGCACTCCCAGTAGGGGGCGTGGAGATACGCAGTATTTT	CASTPSRGRGDTQYF
.	few	TRBV5-4	TRBJ2-4	TGTGCCAGCAGCCTCGGGACGGAAAACATTCAGTACTTC	CASSLGTENIQYF
.	.	TRBV27	TRBJ2-5	TGTGCCAGCAGTTTATTTCCAGCCATTGAGACCCAGTACTTC	CASSLFPAIETQYF
.	many	TRBV11-2	TRBJ2-5	TGTGCCAGCAGCCCTAGGTATGGGGTAGAGACCCAGTACTTC	CASSPRYGVETQYF
TRBD1	few	TRBV20-1	TRBJ1-5	TGCAGTGCTAGAGAGGGACAGGGACAGCCCCAGCATTTT	CSAREGQGQPQHF
.	.	TRBV4-1	TRBJ2-2	TGCGCCAGCAGCCGGACCCGGGAATTGGGTACGAACACCGGGGAGCTGTTTTTT	CASSRTRELGTNTGELFF
.	.	TRBV7-8	TRBJ1-2	TGTGCCAGCAGCTTAGTGCCAGGGAACTATGGCTACACCTTC	CASSLVPGNYGYTF
.	.	TRBV5-8	TRBJ1-5	TGTGCCAGCAGCTTTTGGGATCAGCCCCAGCATTTT	CASSFWDQPQHF
.	.	TRBV20-1	TRBJ1-1	TGCAGTGCTAGAGTGGTGGTAATGAACACTGAAGCTTTCTTT	CSARVVVMNTEAFF
.	few	TRBV7-2	TRBJ2-3	TGTGCCAGCAGTGAATTGGGGCAGGGAAGCACAGATACGCAGTATTTT	CASSELGQGSTDTQYF
.	few	TRBV6-2/TRBV6-3	TRBJ2-5	TGTGCCAGCAGACCGGGGATCCGAAAACAAGAGACCCAGTACTTC	CASRPGIRKQETQYF
TRBD1	.	TRBV11-2	TRBJ2-3	TGTGCCAGCAGCTCGTGGACAGGGGGAGCAGATACGCAGTATTTT	CASSSWTGGADTQYF
TRBD1	few	TRBV7-8	TRBJ1-5	TGTGCCAGCAGCGGGACAGGGTTCCGTCAGCCCCAGCATTTT	CASSGTGFRQPQHF
.	few	TRBV7-2	TRBJ1-1	TGTGCCAGCAGCATCGTAGGGAACACTGAAGCTTTCTTT	CASSIVGNTEAFF
.	.	TRBV12-3/TRBV12-4	TRBJ2-1	TGTGCCAGCAGGGATAGAAAGGCGAATGAGCAGTTCTTC	CASRDRKANEQFF
TRBD1	many	TRBV4-1	TRBJ2-4	TGCGCCAGCAGCCTCGACCAGGGGGATTCCAAAAACATTCAGTACTTC	CASSLDQGDSKNIQYF
TRBD2	.	TRBV9	TRBJ2-3	TGTGCCAGCAGCGTACGCCGGGGGGGCACAGATACGCAGTATTTT	CASSVRRGGTDTQYF
.	.	TRBV5-1	TRBJ2-5	TGCGCCAGCAGCCCCGGACGGACCGAAGAGACCCAGTACTTC	CASSPGRTEETQYF
TRBD1	few	TRBV6-5	TRBJ1-3	TGTGCCAGCAGTTACTCGAGACAGGGAAGAGGAAACACCATATATTTT	CASSYSRQGRGNTIYF
.	.	TRBV5-1	TRBJ2-1	TGCGCCAGCATGGGGTCAGGGCAGTATGAGCAGTTCTTC	CASMGSGQYEQFF
.	.	TRBV5-1	TRBJ1-4	TGCGCCAGCAGCTTCAGGGTCGGAGAACTGTTTTTT	CASSFRVGELFF
.	.	TRBV7-2	TRBJ2-1	TGTGCCAGCAGCTTAAACGCGGGGTCATACAATGAGCAGTTCTTC	CASSLNAGSYNEQFF
.	.	TRBV9	TRBJ1-4	TGTGCCAGCAGCGAGCGGACTAATGAAAAACTGTTTTTT	CASSERTNEKLFF
.	few	TRBV6-2/TRBV6-3	TRBJ2-5	TGTGCCAGCAGTGCAGGACCTTGGGAGACCCAGTACTTC	CASSAGPWETQYF
.	.	TRBV20-1	TRBJ1-5	TGCAGTGTCCCCACTGGGAGTAATCAGCCCCAGCATTTT	CSVPTGSNQPQHF
.	many	TRBV28	TRBJ1-1	TGTGCCAGCAGTTTGAACCTGAACACTGAAGCTTTCTTT	CASSLNLNTEAFF
.	few	TRBV29-1	TRBJ2-5	TGCAGCGTTGTGGTACCGGCGGAGACCCAGTACTTC	CSVVVPAETQYF
.	.	TRBV5-8	TRBJ2-2	TGTGCCAGCAGCTTCTTTGTTGCCGGGGAGCTGTTTTTT	CASSFFVAGELFF
.	few	TRBV7-8	TRBJ2-1	TGTGCCAGCAGCTTAGGCCGGGCCGTACGTTATAGTGAGCAGTTCTTC	CASSLGRAVRYSEQFF
.	few	TRBV18	TRBJ1-2	TGTGCCAGCTCACCCGGACCAGCAAGGGGTGGCTACACCTTC	CASSPGPARGGYTF
.	.	TRBV11-2	TRBJ1-2	TGTGCCAGCAGCTTAGGGGTCAACTATGGCTACACCTTC	CASSLGVNYGYTF
TRBD1	.	TRBV7-9	TRBJ1-5	TGTGCCAGCAGCATAGGGACAGGGGGCATGCAGCCCCAGCATTTT	CASSIGTGGMQPQHF
.	few	TRBV5-4	TRBJ2-3	TGTGCCAGCAGCTTCGACTCGGGGGATACGCAGTATTTT	CASSFDSGDTQYF
.	many	TRBV19	TRBJ2-6	TGTGCCAGTAGCGCACAGGTTCTGGGAGGGGCCAACGTCCTGACTTTC	CASSAQVLGGANVLTF
TRBD1	.	TRBV5-1	TRBJ2-1	TGCGCCAGCAGCTCCGGGACAGGGGGATACAATGAGCAGTTCTTC	CASSSGTGGYNEQFF
.	.	TRBV15	TRBJ2-5	TGTGCCACCAGCAGAGATCGAGGGAAAGAGACCCAGTACTTC	CATSRDRGKETQYF
.	.	TRBV28	TRBJ2-3	TGTGCCAGCCGAGCGCTACAGGGAATTGTTACGCAGTATTTT	CASRALQGIVTQYF
TRBD1	.	TRBV12-3/TRBV12-4	TRBJ1-2	TGTGCCAGCAGTTTTAGAGGGGGCGATGGCTACACCTTC	CASSFRGGDGYTF
TRBD1	.	TRBV20-1	TRBJ1-5	TGCAGTGCTAGCGCAACGACAGGGGACAATCAGCCCCAGCATTTT	CSASATTGDNQPQHF
.	.	TRBV5-1	TRBJ2-7	TGCGCCAGCAGCTTGGGGGCACCCCAGGACGAGCAGTACTTC	CASSLGAPQDEQYF
.	few	TRBV5-1	TRBJ1-1	TGCGCCAGCAGCTTGGTATGGGGTCGGGACACTGAAGCTTTCTTT	CASSLVWGRDTEAFF
TRBD1	few	TRBV5-1	TRBJ2-5	TGCGCCAGCAGCTTGGGGGCCGGGACAGCCGGGGAGACCCAGTACTTC	CASSLGAGTAGETQYF
TRBD1	.	TRBV2	TRBJ2-2	TGTGCCAGCAGCACTAGGACAGGGGGGAAGACCGGGGAGCTGTTTTTT	CASSTRTGGKTGELFF
TRBD2	few	TRBV20-1	TRBJ2-5	TGCAGTGCACCTAGCGGGGGGGCCACCGAGACCCAGTACTTC	CSAPSGGATETQYF
.	few	TRBV5-1	TRBJ2-2	TGCGCCAGCAGCTTAGCCGGTGGAAGGTCCGGGGAGCTGTTTTTT	CASSLAGGRSGELFF
TRBD1	few	TRBV7-2	TRBJ1-2	TGTGCCAGCAGCCGGGACAGGGGCCTTGCCTATGGCTACACCTTC	CASSRDRGLAYGYTF
.	.	TRBV5-1	TRBJ2-1	TGCGCCAGCAGCTCCTTGGGATCGTCAGACTACGAGCAGTTCTTC	CASSSLGSSDYEQFF